The rows below give T cell receptor beta chains drawn from one sample of a study of post-analysis software for immune sequencing data. TCRdb recomputed calls from the PCR reads with MiXCR, one row per CDR3 protein. The profile shows roughly 800,000 distinct CDR3 sequences, approximately 53% of them singletons. Sequenced sample: blood. The receptors were gathered from a girl between 10 and 17 years old with multiple sclerosis. Each CDR3 is given with its conserved first and last residue. Each record gives: V gene, clone size, D gene, CDR3 length, J gene, CDR3 protein, CDR3 DNA. D genes are given only for firm matches. Some rows mark clone size as missing; the rest say once, few, many or name a class of expanded clone.

>TRBV13|.|TRBD1|15|TRBJ2-3
CASSLETGLLFGQYF
TGTGCCAGCAGCTTAGAGACAGGGCTTCTATTCGGGCAGTATTTT
>TRBV7-8|few|TRBD1|16|TRBJ1-5
CASTPGTGVSNQPQHF
TGTGCCAGCACCCCCGGGACAGGGGTTAGCAATCAGCCCCAGCATTTT
>TRBV7-2|few|.|15|TRBJ1-2
CASSLERDTPYGYTF
TGTGCCAGCAGCTTAGAAAGGGACACCCCTTATGGCTACACCTTC
>TRBV7-2|few|TRBD2|14|TRBJ2-7
CASTPLAGGYEQYF
TGTGCCAGCACCCCTCTAGCGGGAGGGTACGAGCAGTACTTC
>TRBV12-3/TRBV12-4|few|.|15|TRBJ2-5
CASSRAGTTQETQYF
TGTGCCAGCAGTAGAGCCGGGACAACCCAAGAGACCCAGTACTTC
>TRBV12-3/TRBV12-4|few|TRBD2|13|TRBJ2-3
CASSSLAGGPSYF
TGTGCCAGCAGTTCCCTAGCGGGAGGGCCCTCGTATTTT
>TRBV7-6|few|TRBD1|15|TRBJ2-1
CASSPGTGANNEQFF
TGTGCCAGCAGCCCCGGGACAGGGGCCAACAATGAGCAGTTCTTC
>TRBV12-3/TRBV12-4|.|TRBD1|16|TRBJ2-4
CASSPRDRAPLGDQYF
TGTGCCAGCAGTCCGAGGGACAGGGCTCCCCTAGGAGATCAGTACTTC
>TRBV7-9|.|TRBD2|19|TRBJ2-5
CASSLDGPTSDPLWDEQYF
TGTGCCAGCAGCTTAGACGGGCCGACTAGCGATCCCCTTTGGGATGAGCAGTACTTC
>TRBV20-1|.|.|14|TRBJ1-1
CSAKGPPRGTEAFF
TGCAGTGCTAAGGGACCGCCCCGGGGCACTGAAGCTTTCTTT
>TRBV29-1|.|TRBD2|15|TRBJ2-1
CSVATSGGFRNEQFF
TGCAGCGTTGCCACTAGCGGGGGATTTCGCAATGAGCAGTTCTTC
>TRBV7-8|.|.|12|TRBJ2-2
CASSSLTGELFF
TGTGCCAGCAGCTCCCTTACCGGGGAGCTGTTTTTT
>TRBV27|.|TRBD2|16|TRBJ2-1
CASSLLGLAVFDEQFF
TGTGCCAGCAGTCTACTCGGACTAGCGGTATTTGATGAGCAGTTCTTC
>TRBV18|.|TRBD1|19|TRBJ2-6
CASSLPVGTGVYGANVLTF
TGTGCCAGCTCACTCCCTGTAGGGACAGGGGTTTACGGGGCCAACGTCCTGACTTTC
>TRBV5-1|once|TRBD1|15|TRBJ2-1
CASSFAGTGVYEQFF
TGCGCCAGCAGCTTCGCCGGGACAGGGGTCTATGAGCAGTTCTTC
>TRBV10-3|few|.|17|TRBJ1-6
CAISDYREGSYNSPLHF
TGTGCCATCAGCGATTACAGGGAAGGGTCCTATAATTCACCCCTCCACTTT
>TRBV7-7|.|TRBD2|16|TRBJ2-1
CASSLGTGGTYNEQFF
TGTGCTAGCAGCTTAGGTACGGGAGGCACGTACAATGAGCAGTTCTTC
>TRBV6-5|.|.|14|TRBJ2-1
CASRSGVGYNEQFF
TGTGCCAGCAGGTCGGGGGTTGGCTACAATGAGCAGTTCTTC
>TRBV20-1|many|TRBD2|16|TRBJ2-1
CSATTSGRLLYNEQFF
TGCAGTGCTACCACCAGCGGGAGGCTCCTCTACAATGAGCAGTTCTTC
>TRBV6-5|.|TRBD1|16|TRBJ2-1
CASSYHHRGRNNEQFF
TGTGCCAGCAGTTACCACCACAGGGGGCGTAATAATGAGCAGTTCTTC
>TRBV5-1|.|.|17|TRBJ1-1
CASRVTVLGLSNTEAFF
TGCGCCAGCAGGGTAACTGTTCTCGGACTTTCGAACACTGAAGCTTTCTTT
>TRBV10-3|.|.|15|TRBJ1-4
CAISDRGSTNEKLFF
TGTGCCATCAGTGATAGAGGGTCTACTAATGAAAAACTGTTTTTT
>TRBV6-5|.|.|15|TRBJ1-1
CASSSRGGGNTEAFF
TGTGCCAGCAGTTCCAGGGGCGGGGGGAACACTGAAGCTTTCTTT
>TRBV13|.|.|15|TRBJ2-5
CASSLAGSGQETQYF
TGTGCCAGCAGCTTAGCTGGTAGCGGCCAAGAGACCCAGTACTTC
>TRBV6-6|few|TRBD1|16|TRBJ1-2
CASSSLRQGASFGYTF
TGTGCCAGCAGTTCCCTAAGACAGGGGGCTTCGTTTGGCTACACCTTC
>TRBV29-1|.|TRBD1|14|TRBJ2-5
CSVTTGTGFETQYF
TGCAGCGTCACTACCGGGACAGGGTTCGAGACCCAGTACTTC
>TRBV20-1|.|.|13|TRBJ1-5
CSANSGINQPQHF
TGCAGTGCAAATTCAGGGATCAATCAGCCCCAGCATTTT
>TRBV20-1|.|.|15|TRBJ2-1
CSATSYGTSPHEQFF
TGCAGTGCTACCAGCTACGGGACATCACCCCATGAGCAGTTCTTC
>TRBV27|.|.|14|TRBJ2-7
CASSSSTGSYEQYF
TGTGCCAGCAGTTCCTCCACGGGCAGCTACGAGCAGTACTTC
>TRBV14|few|.|13|TRBJ1-2
CAIRPGAIYGYTF
TGTGCCATCAGACCAGGGGCTATCTATGGCTACACCTTC
>TRBV12-3/TRBV12-4|few|.|14|TRBJ2-7
CASSSDASSYEQYF
TGTGCCAGCAGTTCGGACGCCAGCTCCTACGAGCAGTACTTC
>TRBV3-1|.|.|15|TRBJ2-1
CASSLLGAPGGEQFF
TGTGCCAGCAGCCTCCTCGGGGCCCCTGGGGGCGAGCAGTTCTTC
>TRBV7-3|.|.|13|TRBJ1-2
CASSSSSDSGYTF
TGTGCCAGCAGCTCTTCATCGGACTCTGGCTACACCTTC
>TRBV7-2|.|.|11|TRBJ2-3
CASSSFGTQYF
TGTGCCAGCAGCTCGTTCGGTACGCAGTATTTT
>TRBV12-3/TRBV12-4|.|.|14|TRBJ1-2
CASSRGPGGDGYTF
TGTGCCAGCAGCCGGGGACCCGGAGGGGATGGCTACACCTTC
>TRBV29-1|.|.|15|TRBJ1-4
CSGGDTGTKGGKLFF
TGCAGCGGGGGCGACACCGGGACAAAAGGAGGAAAACTGTTTTTT
>TRBV2|once|.|14|TRBJ2-3
CASSGRVIADTQYF
TGTGCCAGCAGTGGGAGGGTAATCGCAGATACGCAGTATTTT